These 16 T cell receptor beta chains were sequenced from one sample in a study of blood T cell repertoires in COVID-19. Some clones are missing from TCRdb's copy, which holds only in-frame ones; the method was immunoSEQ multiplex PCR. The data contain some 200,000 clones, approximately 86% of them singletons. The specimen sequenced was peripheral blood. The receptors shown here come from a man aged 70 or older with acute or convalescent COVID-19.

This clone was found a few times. The CDR3 here is CASSIWVGDQPQHF. In DNA, the CDR3 is TGTGCCAGTAGTATCTGGGTCGGGGATCAGCCCCAGCATTTT. The rearrangement joins TRBV19 to TRBJ1-5; no clear D gene. This CDR3 region has 14 residues. Germline loops: CDR1 LNHDA, CDR2 SQIVND (reference sequence). V was pared by 3 bases and J by 5 bases, with 11 bases between. The variable domain in full, completed from reference TRBV19 and TRBJ1-5, reads DGGITQSPKYLFRKEGQNVTLSCEQNLNHDAMYWYRQDPGQGLRLIYYSQIVNDFQKGDIAEGYSVSREKKESFPLTVTSAQKNPTAFYLCASSIWVGDQPQHFGDGTRLSIL.

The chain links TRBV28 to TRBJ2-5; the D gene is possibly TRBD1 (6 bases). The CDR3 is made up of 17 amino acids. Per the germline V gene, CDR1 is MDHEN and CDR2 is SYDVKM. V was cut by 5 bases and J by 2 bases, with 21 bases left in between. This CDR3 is CASSPGDARGKQETQYF. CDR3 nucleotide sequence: TGTGCCAGCAGTCCAGGGGACGCCCGAGGCAAACAAGAGACCCAGTACTTC. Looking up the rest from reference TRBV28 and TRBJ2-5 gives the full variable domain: DVKVTQSSRYLVKRTGEKVFLECVQDMDHENMFWYRQDPGLGLRLIYFSYDVKMKEKGDIPEGYSVSREKKERFSLILESASTNQTSMYLCASSPGDARGKQETQYFGPGTRLLVL.

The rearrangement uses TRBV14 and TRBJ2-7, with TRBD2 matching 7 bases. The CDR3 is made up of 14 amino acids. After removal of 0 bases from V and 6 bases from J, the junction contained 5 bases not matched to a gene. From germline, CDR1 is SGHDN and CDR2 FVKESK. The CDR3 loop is CASSQDLGGFEQYF. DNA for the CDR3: TGTGCCAGCAGCCAAGATCTGGGGGGGTTCGAGCAGTACTTC.

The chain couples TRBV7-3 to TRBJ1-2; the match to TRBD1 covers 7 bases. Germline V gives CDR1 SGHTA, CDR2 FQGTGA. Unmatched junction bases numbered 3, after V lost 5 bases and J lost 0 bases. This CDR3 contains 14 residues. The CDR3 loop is CASSAGQSNYGYTF. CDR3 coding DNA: TGTGCCAGCAGCGCGGGACAGTCTAACTATGGCTACACCTTC.

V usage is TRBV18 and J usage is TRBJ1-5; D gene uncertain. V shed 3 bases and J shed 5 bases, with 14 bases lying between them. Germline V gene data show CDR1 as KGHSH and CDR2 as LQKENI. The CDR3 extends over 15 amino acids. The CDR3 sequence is CASSPNPGGDQPQHF. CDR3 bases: TGTGCCAGCTCACCTAACCCGGGCGGGGATCAGCCCCAGCATTTT.

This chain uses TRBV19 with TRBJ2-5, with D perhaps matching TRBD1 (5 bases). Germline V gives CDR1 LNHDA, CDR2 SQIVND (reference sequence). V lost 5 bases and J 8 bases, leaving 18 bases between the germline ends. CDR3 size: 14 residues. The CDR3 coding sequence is TGTGCCAGTAGTGGAGCAGGCAGGGTGACCACCCAGTACTTC. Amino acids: CASSGAGRVTTQYF.

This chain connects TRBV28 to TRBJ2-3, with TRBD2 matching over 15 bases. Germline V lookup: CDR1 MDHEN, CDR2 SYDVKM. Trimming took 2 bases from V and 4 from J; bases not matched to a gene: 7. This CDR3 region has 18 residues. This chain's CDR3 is CASSLLGLAGGNADTQYF. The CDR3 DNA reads TGTGCCAGCAGTTTACTGGGACTAGCGGGGGGTAACGCAGATACGCAGTATTTT. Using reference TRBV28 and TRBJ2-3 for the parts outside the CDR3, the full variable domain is DVKVTQSSRYLVKRTGEKVFLECVQDMDHENMFWYRQDPGLGLRLIYFSYDVKMKEKGDIPEGYSVSREKKERFSLILESASTNQTSMYLCASSLLGLAGGNADTQYFGPGTRLTVL.

Here the CDR3 DNA reads TGTGCCAGCAGCCCCAGGACAGGGGGATCCTACGAGCAGTACTTC. This gives the protein CASSPRTGGSYEQYF. The V call is TRBV7-9, the J call TRBJ2-7, with 10 bases fitting TRBD1. Germline V gene lookup returns CDR1 SEHNR and CDR2 FQNEAQ (reference sequence). CDR3 length equals 15 residues. V was clipped by 5 bases and J by 1 base; unmatched bases: 5.

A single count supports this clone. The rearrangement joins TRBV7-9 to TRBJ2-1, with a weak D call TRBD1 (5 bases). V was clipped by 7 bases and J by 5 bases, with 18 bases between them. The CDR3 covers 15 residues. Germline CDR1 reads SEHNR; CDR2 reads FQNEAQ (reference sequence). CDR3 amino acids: CASTDVGAGHNEQFF. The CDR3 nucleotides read TGTGCCAGCACTGACGTCGGTGCAGGGCACAATGAGCAGTTCTTC.

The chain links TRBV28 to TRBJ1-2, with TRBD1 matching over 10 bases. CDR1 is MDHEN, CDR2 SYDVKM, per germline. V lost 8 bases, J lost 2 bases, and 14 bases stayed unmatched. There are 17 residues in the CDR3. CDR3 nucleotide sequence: TGTGCCAGCTCTACTCCTTCAGGGACAGGGGAAAACTATGGCTACACCTTC. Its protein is CASSTPSGTGENYGYTF.

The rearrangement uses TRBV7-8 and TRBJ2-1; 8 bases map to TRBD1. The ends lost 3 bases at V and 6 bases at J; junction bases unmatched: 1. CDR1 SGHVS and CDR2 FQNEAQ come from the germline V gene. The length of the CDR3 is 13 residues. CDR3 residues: CASSLDRANEQFF. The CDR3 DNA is TGTGCCAGCAGCTTGGACAGGGCCAATGAGCAGTTCTTC.

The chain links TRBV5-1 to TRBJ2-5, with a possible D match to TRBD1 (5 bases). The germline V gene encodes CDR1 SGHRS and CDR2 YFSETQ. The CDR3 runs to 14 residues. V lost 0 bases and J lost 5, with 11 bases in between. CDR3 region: CASSLGQLGETQYF. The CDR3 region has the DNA TGCGCCAGCAGCTTGGGACAGTTAGGTGAGACCCAGTACTTC.

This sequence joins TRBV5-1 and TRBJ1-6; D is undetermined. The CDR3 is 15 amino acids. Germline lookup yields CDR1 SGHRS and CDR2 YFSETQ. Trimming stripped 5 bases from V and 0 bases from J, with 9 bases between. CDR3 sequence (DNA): TGCGCCAGCAGGGGAGTTAGCTCCTATAATTCACCCCTCCACTTT. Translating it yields CASRGVSSYNSPLHF.

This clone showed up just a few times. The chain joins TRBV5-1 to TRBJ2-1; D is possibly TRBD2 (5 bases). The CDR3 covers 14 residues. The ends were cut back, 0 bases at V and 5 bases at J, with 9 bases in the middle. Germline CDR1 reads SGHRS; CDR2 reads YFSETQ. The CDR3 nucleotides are TGCGCCAGCAGCTTGGGTCCGGGAAACAATGAGCAGTTCTTC. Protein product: CASSLGPGNNEQFF.

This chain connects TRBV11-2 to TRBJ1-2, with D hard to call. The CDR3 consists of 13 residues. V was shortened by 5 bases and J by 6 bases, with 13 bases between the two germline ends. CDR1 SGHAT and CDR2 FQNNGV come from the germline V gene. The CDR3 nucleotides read TGTGCCAGCAGCCTCGGGATAAGGAATGGCTACACCTTC. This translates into CASSLGIRNGYTF.

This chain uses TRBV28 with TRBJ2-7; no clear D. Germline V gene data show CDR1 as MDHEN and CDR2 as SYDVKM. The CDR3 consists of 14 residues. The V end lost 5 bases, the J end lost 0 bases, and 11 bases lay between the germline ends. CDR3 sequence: CASSPPDSSYEQYF. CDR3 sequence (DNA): TGTGCCAGCAGTCCGCCCGACTCCTCCTACGAGCAGTACTTC.